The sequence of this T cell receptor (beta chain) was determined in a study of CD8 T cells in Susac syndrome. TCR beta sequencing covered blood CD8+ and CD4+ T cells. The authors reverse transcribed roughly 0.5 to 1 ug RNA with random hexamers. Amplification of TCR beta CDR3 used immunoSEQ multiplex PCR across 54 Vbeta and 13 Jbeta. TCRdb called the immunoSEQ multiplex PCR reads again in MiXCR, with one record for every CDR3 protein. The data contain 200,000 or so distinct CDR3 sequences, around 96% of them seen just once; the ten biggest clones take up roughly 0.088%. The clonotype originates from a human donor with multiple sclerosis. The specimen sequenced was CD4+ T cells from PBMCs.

CDR3 in DNA: TGTGCCTGGAGTGTCTTATTTTCGGCAGGGGGCTCCTACGAGCAGTACTTC. As protein: CAWSVLFSAGGSYEQYF. The V gene is TRBV30, the J gene TRBJ2-7; 7 nucleotides agree with TRBD1. CDR1 and CDR2 from the germline V gene are GTSNPN and SVGIG (reference sequence). The CDR3 length is 17 residues. J gave up 0 bases and V 0 bases, and 11 bases lay outside the gene matches. Complete variable domain (other parts from reference TRBV30 and TRBJ2-7): SQTIHQWPATLVQPVGSPLSLECTVEGTSNPNLYWYRQAAGRGLQLLFYSVGIGQISSEVPQNLSASRPQDRQFILSSKKLLLSDSGFYLCAWSVLFSAGGSYEQYFGPGTRLTVT.